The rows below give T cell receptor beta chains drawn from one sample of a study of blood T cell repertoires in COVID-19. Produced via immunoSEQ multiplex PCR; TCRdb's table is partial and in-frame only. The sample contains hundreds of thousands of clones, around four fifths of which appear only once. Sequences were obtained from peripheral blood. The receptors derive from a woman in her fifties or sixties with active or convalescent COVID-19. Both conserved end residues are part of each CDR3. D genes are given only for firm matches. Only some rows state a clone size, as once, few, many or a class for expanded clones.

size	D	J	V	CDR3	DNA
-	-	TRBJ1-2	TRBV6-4	CARGADPNYGYTF	TGTGCCAGAGGGGCTGACCCTAACTATGGCTACACCTTC
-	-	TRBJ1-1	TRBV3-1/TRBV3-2	CASSQDPRVSGSGNTEAFF	TGTGCCAGCAGCCAAGATCCCCGGGTGTCCGGGTCCGGGAACACTGAAGCTTTCTTT
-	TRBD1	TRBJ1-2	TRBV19	CASSLTGGGYGYTF	TGTGCCAGTAGTCTCACAGGGGGCGGCTATGGCTACACCTTC
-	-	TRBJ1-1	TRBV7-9	CASSLRQIEAFF	TGTGCCAGCAGCTTAAGACAGATTGAAGCTTTCTTT
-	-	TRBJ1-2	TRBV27	CASRHGQSYGYTF	TGTGCCAGCAGGCATGGACAGTCCTATGGCTACACCTTC
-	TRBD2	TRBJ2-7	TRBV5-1	CASAEGAGGIYEQYF	TGCGCCAGCGCGGAGGGGGCGGGAGGGATCTACGAGCAGTACTTC
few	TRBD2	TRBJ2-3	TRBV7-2	CASSFLAGADTQYF	TGTGCCAGCAGCTTTTTAGCGGGAGCAGATACGCAGTATTTT
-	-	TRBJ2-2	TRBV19	CASRPPGTGELFF	TGTGCCAGTAGGCCCCCGGGTACCGGGGAGCTGTTTTTT
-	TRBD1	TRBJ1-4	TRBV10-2	CASLQDRGRGNEKLFF	TGCGCCAGCCTCCAGGACAGGGGGCGCGGTAATGAAAAACTGTTTTTT
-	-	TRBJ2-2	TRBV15	CATSRAGEGPGELFF	TGTGCCACCAGCAGAGCGGGAGAGGGGCCCGGGGAGCTGTTTTTT
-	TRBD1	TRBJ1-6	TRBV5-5	CASSLGQGRYSPLHF	TGTGCCAGCAGCTTGGGACAGGGGAGATATTCACCCCTCCACTTT
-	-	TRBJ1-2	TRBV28	CASSTPGSGLWGYTF	TGTGCCAGCAGTACCCCAGGCTCTGGGCTATGGGGCTACACCTTC
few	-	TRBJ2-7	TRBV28	CASSLGGNNYEQYF	TGTGCCAGCAGTTTAGGCGGGAATAACTACGAGCAGTACTTC
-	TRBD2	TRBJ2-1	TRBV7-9	CASSPLAGSSYNEQFF	TGTGCCAGCAGCCCTCTAGCGGGGTCCTCCTACAATGAGCAGTTCTTC
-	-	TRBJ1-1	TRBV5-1	CASSLAPRVEFTEAFF	TGCGCCAGCAGCTTGGCCCCCAGGGTCGAGTTCACTGAAGCTTTCTTT
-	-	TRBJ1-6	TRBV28	CASSFTPQALHF	TGTGCCAGCAGTTTCACCCCCCAGGCCCTCCACTTT
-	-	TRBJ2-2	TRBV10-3	CATSARTNTGELFF	TGTGCCACCTCCGCCAGGACGAACACCGGGGAGCTGTTTTTT
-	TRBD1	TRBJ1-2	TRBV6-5	CASSYVTGGGSGYTF	TGTGCCAGCAGTTACGTAACAGGGGGAGGTTCTGGCTACACCTTC
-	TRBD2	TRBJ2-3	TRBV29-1	CSVSGTSGRRSDTQYF	TGCAGCGTCTCCGGGACTAGCGGGAGAAGGTCAGATACGCAGTATTTT
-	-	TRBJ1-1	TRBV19	CATSAKRGNTEAFF	TGTGCCACCTCGGCCAAGCGGGGAAACACTGAAGCTTTCTTT
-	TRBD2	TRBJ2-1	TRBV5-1	CASSLGLAGTYNEQFF	TGCGCCAGCAGTTTAGGACTAGCGGGGACCTACAATGAGCAGTTCTTC
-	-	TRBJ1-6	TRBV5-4	CATVSGSAGYNSPLHF	TGTGCCACGGTATCAGGGTCGGCTGGCTATAATTCACCCCTCCACTTT
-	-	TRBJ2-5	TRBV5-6	CASSSPGGAQETQYF	TGTGCCAGCAGCAGCCCCGGGGGTGCCCAGGAGACCCAGTACTTC
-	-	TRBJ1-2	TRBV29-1	CSTNSGYTF	TGCAGCACCAACAGTGGCTACACCTTC
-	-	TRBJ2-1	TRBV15	CATSRDRGATRYNEQFF	TGTGCCACCAGCAGAGACCGGGGGGCAACTCGGTACAATGAGCAGTTCTTC
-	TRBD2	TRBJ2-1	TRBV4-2	CASSQGASGQIYNEQFF	TGTGCCAGCAGCCAAGGGGCTAGCGGACAAATCTACAATGAGCAGTTCTTC
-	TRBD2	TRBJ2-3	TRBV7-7	CASSPPSRVAGGCPTSTDTQYF	TGTGCCAGCAGCCCTCCATCGAGAGTAGCGGGAGGTTGCCCCACCTCCACGGATACGCAGTATTTT
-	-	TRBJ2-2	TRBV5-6	CASSPYWRSSPAGELFF	TGTGCCAGCAGCCCCTACTGGAGGAGTTCCCCCGCCGGGGAGCTGTTTTTT
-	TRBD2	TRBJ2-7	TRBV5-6	CASSSPAGSSYEQYF	TGTGCCAGCAGTTCTCCAGCGGGGAGCTCCTACGAGCAGTACTTC
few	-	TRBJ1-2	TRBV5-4	CASSLSWSYGYTF	TGTGCCAGCAGCTTGAGCTGGAGCTATGGCTACACCTTC
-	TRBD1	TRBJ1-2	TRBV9	CASSALSGGSNYGYTF	TGTGCCAGCAGCGCTTTATCAGGGGGCTCAAACTATGGCTACACCTTC
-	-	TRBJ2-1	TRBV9	CASSVARGAYNEQFF	TGTGCCAGCAGCGTAGCCCGGGGTGCCTACAATGAGCAGTTCTTC
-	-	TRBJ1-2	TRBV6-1	CASSESLGLAQGYGYTF	TGTGCCAGCAGTGAATCCTTAGGTTTGGCCCAGGGCTATGGCTACACCTTC
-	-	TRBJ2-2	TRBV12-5	CASGSGNTGELFF	TGTGCTAGTGGATCAGGGAACACCGGGGAGCTGTTTTTT
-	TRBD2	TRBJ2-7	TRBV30	CAWSLAGGYEQYF	TGTGCCTGGAGTTTAGCGGGGGGCTACGAGCAGTACTTC
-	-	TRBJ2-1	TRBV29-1	CSASGLSSYNEQFF	TGCAGCGCCTCAGGATTAAGCTCCTACAATGAGCAGTTCTTC
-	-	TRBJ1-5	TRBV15	CATRSPGDSQPQHF	TGTGCCACCAGGTCCCCCGGGGATAGTCAGCCCCAGCATTTT
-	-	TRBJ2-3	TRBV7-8	CASSLGGSGSADTQYF	TGTGCCAGCAGCTTAGGGGGGTCCGGGAGTGCAGATACGCAGTATTTT
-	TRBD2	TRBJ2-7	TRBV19	CASSAVPGLATEQYF	TGTGCCAGTAGTGCCGTCCCGGGACTAGCGACCGAGCAGTACTTC
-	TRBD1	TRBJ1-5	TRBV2	CASRSTTGAPQPQHF	TGTGCCAGCAGGTCAACCACAGGGGCCCCTCAGCCCCAGCATTTT
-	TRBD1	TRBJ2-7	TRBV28	CASSHWTGASYEQYF	TGTGCCAGCAGCCACTGGACAGGGGCCTCCTACGAGCAGTACTTC
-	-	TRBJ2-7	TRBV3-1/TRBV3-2	CASSPRDIAYEQYF	TGTGCCAGCAGCCCCCGGGACATAGCCTACGAGCAGTACTTC
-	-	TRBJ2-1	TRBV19	CASSRPGQGYNEQFF	TGTGCCAGTAGTCGTCCCGGGCAGGGCTACAATGAGCAGTTCTTC
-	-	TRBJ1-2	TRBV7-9	CASSLGRGRYYGYTF	TGTGCCAGCAGCTTAGGGCGGGGAAGATACTATGGCTACACCTTC
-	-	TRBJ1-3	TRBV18	CASSPQGTGNTIYF	TGTGCCAGCTCACCACAGGGGACAGGAAACACCATATATTTT